Sequencing of this TCR beta chain was carried out in a study of OX40 agonist ivuxolimab in advanced cancers. About the research overall: Patient treatment consisted of intravenous ivuxolimab administration every 2 weeks at 0.01 to 10 mg/kg. Cancers in dose escalation were hepatocellular, melanoma, renal cell and head and neck. Overall study findings and caveats: Certain nonresponders likewise exhibited a low normalized T-cell clonal expansion. By week 6 at 0.1 to 3.0 mg/kg, blood CD4+ and CD8+ T cells had expanded clonally.

Here immunoSEQ multiplex PCR was the method, and the copy in TCRdb shows in-frame clones only, minus some. Among 65,000 to 95,000 clones listed, 85% to 95% were seen once. On this clone itself: Its antigen is currently unknown.

Deletions cut 1 base from V and 5 bases from J, with 12 bases between. CDR1 SGHVS and CDR2 FQNEAQ come from the germline V gene. The CDR3 is 15 residues long. The sample here was CD4+ or CD8+ T cells sorted from blood, taken in a trial of the OX40 agonist ivuxolimab. The clonotype comes from an adult with an advanced solid tumor such as melanoma, head and neck, liver or kidney cancer. The chain links TRBV7-8 to TRBJ2-1; tentatively, D is TRBD2 (7 bases). The CDR3 region is CASSLVRGGNNEQFF. The CDR3 nucleotides are TGTGCCAGCAGCTTAGTGAGGGGGGGGAACAATGAGCAGTTCTTC.